Detailed here is one TCR beta chain. What it recognizes is unknown. This specimen belongs to a study of cytomegalovirus exposure and HLA in healthy donors. Study as a whole: HLA-typed donors were the source of roughly 80 million unique TCRs held in an early data release. Most donors, 81% of over 300 genotyped, fell in the Caucasian-associated ancestry cluster. Overall study findings and caveats: In a later analysis, TCR beta V- and J-gene trimming was associated with a missense DCLRE1C variant.

Despite likely unrecorded immune exposures, the donors were nominally healthy at the time of sampling. PCR employed 60 Vbeta and 13 Jbeta primers. Only in-frame clones appear in the TCRdb table, and some are missing; sequencing was by immunoSEQ multiplex PCR. This sample has about 140,000 clones; roughly 75% occur once, and the top ten carry about 4.3%. The V gene's germline CDR1 is MNHEY and CDR2 SMNVEV (reference sequence). V shed 5 bases, J shed 5 bases, and the junction held 4 bases outside the gene matches. The CDR3 runs to 14 residues. The TCR sequence derives from a man younger than 40 in good health. The J gene is TRBJ2-1, the V gene TRBV27, with 9 bases aligning to TRBD1. The sequenced sample consisted of PBMCs. The DNA of the CDR3 is TGTGCCAGCAGTATGGGACAGGGTAACAATGAGCAGTTCTTC. Protein product: CASSMGQGNNEQFF.